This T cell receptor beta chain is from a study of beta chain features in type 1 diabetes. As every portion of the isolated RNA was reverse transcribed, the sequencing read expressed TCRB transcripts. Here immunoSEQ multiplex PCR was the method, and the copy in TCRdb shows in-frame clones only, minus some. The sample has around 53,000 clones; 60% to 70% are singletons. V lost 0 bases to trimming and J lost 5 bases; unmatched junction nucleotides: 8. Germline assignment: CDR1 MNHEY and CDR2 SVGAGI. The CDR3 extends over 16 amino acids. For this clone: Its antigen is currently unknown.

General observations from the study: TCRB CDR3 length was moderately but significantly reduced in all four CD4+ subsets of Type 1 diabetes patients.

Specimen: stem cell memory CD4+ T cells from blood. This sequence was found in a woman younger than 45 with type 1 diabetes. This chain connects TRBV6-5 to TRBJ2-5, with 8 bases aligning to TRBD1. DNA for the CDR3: TGTGCCAGCAGTTACTCAGGATTGCAGGGGGCCGAGACCCAGTACTTC. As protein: CASSYSGLQGAETQYF.